The 16 T cell receptor beta chains below were found in one sample sequenced in a study of blood T cell repertoires in COVID-19. Using immunoSEQ multiplex PCR, the repertoire was profiled, and TCRdb retains in-frame clones only, with some absent. Found here are about 55,000 clones, about 88% of them singletons; the top ten hold roughly 15%. The sample taken for sequencing was peripheral blood. The receptors stem from a human donor with active COVID-19. The donor label of this sample is uncertain.

This chain joins TRBV5-1 and TRBJ1-1; D is possibly TRBD1 (5 bases). V shed 6 bases and J shed 6 bases, with 18 bases lying between them. The germline V gene encodes CDR1 SGHRS and CDR2 YFSETQ. The CDR3 runs to 14 residues. The DNA of the CDR3 is TGCGCCAGCAAAGAAACAGGCCCGAGGTCTGAAGCTTTCTTT. As protein: CASKETGPRSEAFF.

The chain links TRBV6-2 or TRBV6-3 to TRBJ2-6, with a possible D match to TRBD1 (6 bases). The germline V and J ends were trimmed by 0 bases and 3 bases, with 12 bases remaining between them. Germline lookup yields CDR1 MNHEY and CDR2 SVGEGT. This CDR3 is built from 17 residues. The CDR3 reads CASSYSSGVGGANVLTF. CDR3 bases: TGTGCCAGCAGTTACTCGTCAGGGGTGGGTGGGGCCAACGTCCTGACTTTC.

This clone was recorded once. This chain joins TRBV6-5 and TRBJ2-5, with D possibly TRBD1 on 6 matching bases. The ends were cut back, 2 bases at V and 1 base at J, with 11 bases in the middle. This CDR3 has 15 residues. Germline assignment: CDR1 MNHEY and CDR2 SVGAGI. This chain's CDR3 is CASSYAGQPQETQYF. The CDR3, as DNA: TGTGCCAGCAGTTACGCCGGACAGCCCCAAGAGACCCAGTACTTC.

The chain couples TRBV6-2 or TRBV6-3 to TRBJ1-4, with D hard to call. Germline-derived CDR1 and CDR2 are MNHEY and SVGEGT. The V gene lost 4 bases and the J gene lost 4 bases, with 10 bases spanning the gap. CDR3 length equals 14 residues. The CDR3 protein is CASSSNTINEKLFF. The CDR3 bases are TGTGCCAGCAGTTCGAACACCATTAATGAAAAACTGTTTTTT.

The V gene is TRBV27, the J gene TRBJ2-7, with D possibly TRBD1 on 5 matching bases. Trimming took 8 bases from V and 2 from J, leaving 13 bases between them. This CDR3 has 13 amino acids. Germline V lookup: CDR1 MNHEY, CDR2 SMNVEV (reference sequence). The DNA for the CDR3 is TGTGCCAGCGCCCTACAGGACCCCTACGAGCAGTACTTC. This sequence encodes CASALQDPYEQYF.

This clone showed up just once. This sequence joins TRBV18 and TRBJ2-2, with a weak D call TRBD2 (6 bases). The CDR3 spans 15 residues. Germline V gives CDR1 KGHSH, CDR2 LQKENI. Deletions cut 7 bases from V and 1 base from J, with 13 bases between. The CDR3 DNA reads as TGTGCCAGCTACAGGACGCGGGGGAACACCGGGGAGCTGTTTTTT. This encodes CASYRTRGNTGELFF. Filled out from reference TRBV18 and TRBJ2-2, the complete variable domain reads NAGVMQNPRHLVRRRGQEARLRCSPMKGHSHVYWYRQLPEEGLKFMVYLQKENIIDESGMPKERFSAEFPKEGPSILRIQQVVRGDSAAYFCASYRTRGNTGELFFGEGSRLTVL.

The chain carries TRBV10-3 and TRBJ1-1; 9 bases line up with TRBD1. The CDR3 consists of 14 residues. Germline V lookup: CDR1 ENHRY, CDR2 SYGVKD. J was trimmed by 9 bases and V by 0 bases; bases with no gene match: 5. The CDR3 DNA sequence: TGTGCCATCAGTGAGTCGAACACAGGGGGCCAAGCTTTCTTT. It codes for CAISESNTGGQAFF.

The chain links TRBV7-2 to TRBJ2-5; 13 bases line up with TRBD2. Germline V CDR1 and CDR2: SGHTA, FQGNSA. J lost 4 bases, V lost 6 bases, and 8 bases had no gene match. The CDR3 is made up of 16 amino acids. CDR3 sequence reads: CASRPGLAGRGETQYF. The CDR3 DNA sequence: TGTGCCAGCAGACCGGGACTAGCGGGGCGAGGAGAGACCCAGTACTTC.

This clone was detected only a few times. This chain connects TRBV6-6 to TRBJ2-1; D may be TRBD1 (6 bases). Germline CDR1 reads MNHNY; CDR2 reads SVGAGI (reference sequence). Trimming cost V 7 bases and J 5 bases, with 18 bases left between them. The CDR3 is 15 residues long. CDR3 sequence reads: CASNPTGGSDNEQFF. The CDR3 DNA follows: TGTGCCAGCAACCCGACAGGCGGATCGGACAATGAGCAGTTCTTC.

This chain joins TRBV5-6 and TRBJ1-1; 8 positions agree with TRBD1. This CDR3 has 16 amino acids. Germline CDR1 and CDR2: SGHDT and YYEEEE. J was trimmed by 1 base and V by 4 bases; bases with no gene match: 9. The CDR3 nucleotides read TGTGCCAGCAGCCGACAGGGGATCCCTAGGAACACTGAAGCTTTCTTT. Its translation: CASSRQGIPRNTEAFF.

The rearrangement joins TRBV15 to TRBJ2-2; D not resolved. V was shortened by 3 bases and J by 1 base, with 9 bases between the two germline ends. Germline V CDR1 and CDR2: LNHNV, YYDKDF (reference sequence). The CDR3 is 15 amino acids. This CDR3 is CATSSAVLNTGELFF. The CDR3, as DNA: TGTGCCACCAGCAGCGCCGTACTGAACACCGGGGAGCTGTTTTTT.

The chain links TRBV7-2 to TRBJ1-2, with D unresolved. Trimming shortened V by 5 bases and J by 5 bases, and 15 bases separated the two germline ends. The CDR3 length is 14 residues. Germline V CDR1 and CDR2: SGHTA, FQGNSA. CDR3 in DNA: TGTGCCAGCAGCGTTGACACCCGTGGGTATGGCTACACCTTC. Its protein product is CASSVDTRGYGYTF. Drawing the rest from reference TRBV7-2 and TRBJ1-2, the complete variable domain is GAGVSQSPSNKVTEKGKDVELRCDPISGHTALYWYRQSLGQGLEFLIYFQGNSAPDKSGLPSDRFSAERTGGSVSTLTIQRTQQEDSAVYLCASSVDTRGYGYTFGSGTRLTVV.

V and J are TRBV6-5 and TRBJ1-2; TRBD1 aligns across 9 bases. Germline lookup yields CDR1 MNHEY and CDR2 SVGAGI. V was clipped by 6 bases and J by 6 bases; unmatched bases: 5. The CDR3 sequence is 13 residues long. The CDR3 DNA reads as TGTGCCAGCAGACTGACAGGGGGGCATGGCTACACCTTC. Protein sequence: CASRLTGGHGYTF.

The V gene is TRBV24-1, the J gene TRBJ2-6, with 8 bases identical to TRBD1. Germline loops: CDR1 KGHDR, CDR2 SFDVKD. The ends lost 4 bases at V and 2 bases at J; junction bases unmatched: 12. The CDR3 covers 19 residues. The CDR3 spells CATSEPPGGATAGANVLTF. The CDR3 DNA follows: TGTGCCACCAGTGAGCCCCCAGGGGGCGCTACCGCTGGGGCCAACGTCCTGACTTTC.

This clone has more than one count but fewer than ten. V and J are TRBV7-6 and TRBJ1-3, with 9 positions matching TRBD1. The V gene end was trimmed by 5 bases and the J gene end by 1 base; junction bases not matched to a gene: 9. CDR3 length equals 17 residues. Germline CDR1 is SGHVS and CDR2 is FNYEAQ. CDR3 sequence (DNA): TGTGCCAGCAGCCCCCAGGACAGGGGTATATCTGGAAACACCATATATTTT. It translates to CASSPQDRGISGNTIYF. Full variable domain (remainder filled in from reference TRBV7-6 and TRBJ1-3): GAGVSQSPRYKVTKRGQDVALRCDPISGHVSLYWYRQALGQGPEFLTYFNYEAQQDKSGLPNDRFSAERPEGSISTLTIQRTEQRDSAMYRCASSPQDRGISGNTIYFGEGSWLTVV.

The V call is TRBV24-1, the J call TRBJ1-4, with a tentative D call TRBD1 (6 bases). The V end lost 4 bases, the J end lost 0 bases, and 14 bases lay between the germline ends. The germline CDR1 and CDR2 sequences are KGHDR and SFDVKD. The length of the CDR3 is 17 residues. CDR3 DNA sequence: TGTGCCACCAGTGAGCTGGACAGAGAAGCAACTAATGAAAAACTGTTTTTT. Protein sequence: CATSELDREATNEKLFF.